These 22 T cell receptor beta chains share one sample of origin, sequenced in a study of control samples from healthy donors and cancer patients. The repertoire was sequenced with immunoSEQ multiplex PCR; TCRdb's copy has only in-frame clones and lacks some. The data show approximately 150,000 clones, 80% to 95% seen once. Specimen: blood. The receptors derive from a woman in her thirties in good health.

This chain links TRBV19 with TRBJ2-1, with D possibly being TRBD2 (5 bases). The germline gives CDR1 LNHDA, CDR2 SQIVND (reference sequence). V was clipped by 9 bases and J by 0 bases, with 12 bases between them. This CDR3 contains 14 residues. The CDR3 here is CASTPAVSYNEQFF. CDR3 coding DNA: TGTGCCAGCACACCAGCGGTCTCCTACAATGAGCAGTTCTTC.

The chain combines TRBV21-1 with TRBJ2-1. TRBV21-1 is a pseudogene locus. The CDR3 sequence is 16 residues long. CDR3 in amino acids: CASSKKGWGFYNEQFF. The CDR3 DNA reads as TGTGCCAGCAGCAAAAAAGGGTGGGGATTTTACAATGAGCAGTTCTTC.

The genes are TRBV5-4 and TRBJ1-1; 7 bases agree with TRBD1. CDR1 and CDR2 (germline): SGHNT, YYREEE (reference sequence). The CDR3 length is 15 residues. With V trimmed by 5 bases and J by 5 bases, 12 bases remained unmatched. The CDR3, as DNA: TGTGCCAGCAGTTCTTTGACAGGGAGTGATACTGAAGCTTTCTTT. Protein product: CASSSLTGSDTEAFF.

V is TRBV19 and J is TRBJ2-2, with TRBD1 matching 7 bases. Germline V gene sequence: CDR1 LNHDA, CDR2 SQIVND (reference sequence). J was trimmed by 6 bases and V by 6 bases; bases with no gene match: 4. The CDR3 has 13 amino acids. CDR3 bases: TGTGCCAGTAGACAAACAGGGGCCGGGGAGCTGTTTTTT. It codes for CASRQTGAGELFF.

The V gene is TRBV29-1, the J gene TRBJ2-6; D is ambiguous. CDR3 length: 15 residues. V was cut by 7 bases and J by 1 base, with 14 bases left in between. Germline V lookup: CDR1 SQVTM, CDR2 ANQGSEA. CDR3 sequence: CSADSASSGANVLTF. In DNA form, the CDR3 reads TGCAGCGCCGATTCAGCGAGTTCTGGGGCCAACGTCCTGACTTTC.

The V and J genes are TRBV24-1 and TRBJ2-1; 11 nucleotides match TRBD2. CDR1 KGHDR and CDR2 SFDVKD come from the germline V gene. V lost 4 bases and J lost 7; bases outside the gene matches: 14. There are 18 residues in the CDR3. The CDR3 loop reads CATSDPSLPGLAGNEQFF. DNA for the CDR3: TGTGCCACCAGTGACCCTTCATTGCCCGGACTAGCGGGTAATGAGCAGTTCTTC.

This clone was found once. The chain couples TRBV7-9 to TRBJ2-1; D ambiguous. Germline V CDR1 and CDR2: SEHNR, FQNEAQ (reference sequence). The CDR3 consists of 15 residues. With 6 bases removed from V and 6 bases from J, the gap between germline ends came to 18 bases. In DNA form, the CDR3 reads TGTGCCAGCAGTTCTATAGCCGTCCTCGGCAATGAGCAGTTCTTC. Translated: CASSSIAVLGNEQFF.

The chain combines TRBV5-1 with TRBJ2-7, with TRBD2 as a possible D gene (5 bases). Trimming stripped 0 bases from V and 3 bases from J, with 10 bases between. From germline, CDR1 is SGHRS and CDR2 YFSETQ. This CDR3 has 14 residues. The DNA for the CDR3 is TGCGCCAGCAGCTTGGGACACGGGATCTACGAGCAGTACTTC. Protein sequence: CASSLGHGIYEQYF.

This clone was found once. This chain links TRBV19 with TRBJ2-5, with D uncertain. This CDR3 contains 14 residues. The V and J ends lost 1 base and 1 base respectively, with 7 bases between them. Germline CDR1 and CDR2: LNHDA and SQIVND (reference sequence). This chain's CDR3 is CASSIAGRQETQYF. The CDR3 coding sequence is TGTGCCAGTAGTATAGCGGGCCGCCAAGAGACCCAGTACTTC.

This chain uses TRBV11-2 with TRBJ2-5, with 7 bases matching TRBD1. This CDR3 has 15 amino acids. From germline, CDR1 is SGHAT and CDR2 FQNNGV. J was trimmed by 6 bases and V by 4 bases; bases with no gene match: 11. CDR3 sequence: CASSWGTDLLKTQYF. The DNA of the CDR3 is TGTGCCAGCAGCTGGGGGACAGACCTCTTAAAGACCCAGTACTTC.

The chain employs TRBV19 and TRBJ1-1, with TRBD1 matching over 7 bases. This CDR3 contains 14 residues. The germline CDR1 and CDR2 sequences are LNHDA and SQIVND (reference sequence). V lost 4 bases to trimming and J lost 2 bases; unmatched junction nucleotides: 4. The CDR3 spells CASSTTGTNTEAFF. CDR3 nucleotides: TGTGCCAGTAGTACGACAGGGACTAACACTGAAGCTTTCTTT.

This sequence joins TRBV24-1 and TRBJ2-1, with D unclear. Germline V lookup: CDR1 KGHDR, CDR2 SFDVKD. Trimming removed 5 bases from V and 3 bases from J, with 4 bases in between. This CDR3 has 12 residues. CDR3 sequence reads: CATSVDYNEQFF. For the CDR3, the DNA is TGTGCCACCAGTGTGGACTACAATGAGCAGTTCTTC.

The chain links TRBV30 to TRBJ2-7; D could derive from TRBD1 or TRBD2 (5 bases each). Germline V gene lookup returns CDR1 GTSNPN and CDR2 SVGIG (reference sequence). Between the trimmed V and J ends, which lost 2 bases and 0 bases, there was a span of 8 bases. This CDR3 is 13 amino acids long. CDR3 residues: CAWSSGTSYEQYF. In nucleotides, the CDR3 is TGTGCCTGGAGTAGTGGGACCTCCTACGAGCAGTACTTC. Supplemented by reference TRBV30 and TRBJ2-7, the full variable domain reads SQTIHQWPATLVQPVGSPLSLECTVEGTSNPNLYWYRQAAGRGLQLLFYSVGIGQISSEVPQNLSASRPQDRQFILSSKKLLLSDSGFYLCAWSSGTSYEQYFGPGTRLTVT.

The V and J genes are TRBV2 and TRBJ1-2, with 10 bases lining up with TRBD1. The V and J ends lost 11 bases and 4 bases, in that order; junction bases with no gene match: 7. The CDR3 extends over 13 amino acids. CDR1 and CDR2 from the germline V gene are SNHLY and FYNNEI. The CDR3 nucleotides are TGTGCCGCCCAGACAGGGGGCGGCTATGGCTACACCTTC. Protein: CAAQTGGGYGYTF.

The chain is built from TRBV6-6 and TRBJ2-4; 7 nucleotides line up with TRBD2. J lost 6 bases, V lost 2 bases, and 4 bases had no gene match. This CDR3 comprises 14 residues. Germline V gives CDR1 MNHNY, CDR2 SVGAGI (reference sequence). This CDR3 reads CASSYAGVLNIQYF. Written as DNA, the CDR3 is TGTGCCAGCAGTTACGCGGGGGTCCTAAACATTCAGTACTTC.

This chain joins TRBV25-1 and TRBJ2-1; D perhaps matches TRBD1 (6 bases). Germline assignment: CDR1 MGHDK and CDR2 SYGVNS. There are 17 residues in the CDR3. Trimming took off 3 bases at V and 1 base at J, with 16 bases between the two ends. The chain's CDR3 is CASSDPDRRGSYNEQFF. As DNA, the CDR3 is TGTGCCAGCAGTGACCCCGACCGAAGGGGGTCCTACAATGAGCAGTTCTTC.

The rearrangement joins TRBV6-5 to TRBJ2-1, with 7 bases fitting TRBD2. CDR3 size: 11 residues. Per the germline V gene, CDR1 is MNHEY and CDR2 is SVGAGI. The V segment lost 6 bases and the J segment 10 bases; nucleotides outside the gene matches: 3. In nucleotides, the CDR3 is TGTGCCAGCAGCCTAGCGGCCGAGCAGTTCTTC. It specifies CASSLAAEQFF.

This chain joins TRBV15 and TRBJ2-3, with D perhaps TRBD2 (5 bases). This CDR3 is 16 amino acids long. V was cut by 3 bases and J by 2 bases, with 15 bases left in between. The germline V gene encodes CDR1 LNHNV and CDR2 YYDKDF (reference sequence). CDR3 residues: CATSSHPTGYTDTQYF. CDR3 nucleotides: TGTGCCACCAGCAGTCACCCCACGGGATACACAGATACGCAGTATTTT.

V usage is TRBV7-2 and J usage is TRBJ2-1, with D perhaps TRBD2 (7 bases). V lost 0 bases and J lost 4, with 13 bases in between. Germline V gene sequence: CDR1 SGHTA, CDR2 FQGNSA. The CDR3 extends over 16 amino acids. CDR3 coding DNA: TGTGCCAGCAGCTTAGCCTCCGCGGGGGCATACAATGAGCAGTTCTTC. Amino acids: CASSLASAGAYNEQFF.

This clone was picked up one time. The V call is TRBV9, the J call TRBJ2-7; no reliable D call. The CDR3 extends over 13 amino acids. The germline V gene encodes CDR1 SGDLS and CDR2 YYNGEE. V gave up 3 bases and J gave up 0 bases, with 7 bases separating them. CDR3 region: CASSAIPSYEQYF. CDR3 coding DNA: TGTGCCAGCAGCGCCATCCCCTCCTACGAGCAGTACTTC. The variable domain in full, with the rest retrieved from reference TRBV9 and TRBJ2-7, is DSGVTQTPKHLITATGQRVTLRCSPRSGDLSVYWYQQSLDQGLQFLIQYYNGEERAKGNILERFSAQQFPDLHSELNLSSLELGDSALYFCASSAIPSYEQYFGPGTRLTVT.

CDR3 coding DNA: TGTGCCTGGTGCCGACAGGTGAACACTGAAGCTTTCTTT. It codes for CAWCRQVNTEAFF. The chain links TRBV30 to TRBJ1-1, with D perhaps TRBD1 (6 bases). This CDR3 region has 13 residues. V shed 5 bases and J shed 0 bases, with 10 bases lying between them. Germline CDR1 is GTSNPN and CDR2 is SVGIG (reference sequence).

The CDR3 bases are TGTGCCAGCAGCCCTGCCCGAGGGATAGGCCGGATGTACGAGCAGTACTTC. It codes for CASSPARGIGRMYEQYF. This chain joins TRBV3-1 (or the pseudogene TRBV3-2) and TRBJ2-7, with D possibly TRBD2 on 5 matching bases. This CDR3 has 17 amino acids. V dropped 4 bases and J dropped 4 bases, with 23 bases sitting between them. Germline V gene data show CDR1 as LGHDT and CDR2 as YNNKEL (reference sequence).